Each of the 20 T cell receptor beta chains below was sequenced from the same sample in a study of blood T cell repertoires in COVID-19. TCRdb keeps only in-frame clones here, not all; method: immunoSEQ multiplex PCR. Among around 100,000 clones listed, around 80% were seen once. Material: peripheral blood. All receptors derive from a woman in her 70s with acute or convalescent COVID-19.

The CDR3 DNA reads TGTGCCAGCAGTGAACAGGGACTAATTGTGGCAGATACGCAGTATTTT. Its protein product is CASSEQGLIVADTQYF. The chain couples TRBV6-1 to TRBJ2-3; 7 nucleotides agree with TRBD2. CDR1 is MNHNS, CDR2 SASEGT, per germline. V gave up 2 bases and J gave up 4 bases; unmatched junction bases: 9. The CDR3 is made up of 16 amino acids.

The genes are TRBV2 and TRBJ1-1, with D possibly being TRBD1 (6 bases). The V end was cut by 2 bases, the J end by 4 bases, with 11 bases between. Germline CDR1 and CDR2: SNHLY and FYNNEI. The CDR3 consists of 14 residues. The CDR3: CASSETGLITEAFF. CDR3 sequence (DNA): TGTGCCAGCAGTGAAACAGGGTTGATCACTGAAGCTTTCTTT.

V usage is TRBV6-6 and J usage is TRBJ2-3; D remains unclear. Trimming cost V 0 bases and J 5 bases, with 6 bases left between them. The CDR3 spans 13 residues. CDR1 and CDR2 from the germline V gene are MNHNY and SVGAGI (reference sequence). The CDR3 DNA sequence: TGTGCCAGCAGTTACTCGCGTCGAGATACGCAGTATTTT. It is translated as CASSYSRRDTQYF.

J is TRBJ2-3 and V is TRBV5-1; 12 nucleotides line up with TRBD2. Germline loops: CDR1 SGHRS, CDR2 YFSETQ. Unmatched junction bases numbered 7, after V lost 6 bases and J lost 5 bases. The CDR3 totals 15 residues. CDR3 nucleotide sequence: TGCGCCAGCACTAGCGGGAGGGTCCTAAGAGATACGCAGTATTTT. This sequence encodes CASTSGRVLRDTQYF.

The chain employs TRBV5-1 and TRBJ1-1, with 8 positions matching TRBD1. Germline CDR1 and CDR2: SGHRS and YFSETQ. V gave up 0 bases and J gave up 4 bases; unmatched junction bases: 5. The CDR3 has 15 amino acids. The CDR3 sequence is CASSLDGTGGTEAFF. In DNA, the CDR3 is TGCGCCAGCAGCTTGGACGGGACAGGAGGCACTGAAGCTTTCTTT. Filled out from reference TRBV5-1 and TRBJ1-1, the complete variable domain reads KAGVTQTPRYLIKTRGQQVTLSCSPISGHRSVSWYQQTPGQGLQFLFEYFSETQRNKGNFPGRFSGRQFSNSRSEMNVSTLELGDSALYLCASSLDGTGGTEAFFGQGTRLTVV.

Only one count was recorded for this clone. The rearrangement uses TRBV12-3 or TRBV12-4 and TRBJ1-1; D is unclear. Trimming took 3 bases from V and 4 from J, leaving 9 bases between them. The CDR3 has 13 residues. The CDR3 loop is CASSFQVRTEAFF. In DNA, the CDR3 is TGTGCCAGCAGTTTCCAGGTCCGCACTGAAGCTTTCTTT.

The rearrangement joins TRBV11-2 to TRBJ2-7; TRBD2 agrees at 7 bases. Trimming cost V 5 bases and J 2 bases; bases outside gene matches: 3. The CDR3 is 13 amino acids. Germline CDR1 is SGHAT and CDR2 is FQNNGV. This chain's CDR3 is CASSPAGAYEQYF. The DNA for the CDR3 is TGTGCCAGCAGCCCCGCGGGAGCCTACGAGCAGTACTTC.

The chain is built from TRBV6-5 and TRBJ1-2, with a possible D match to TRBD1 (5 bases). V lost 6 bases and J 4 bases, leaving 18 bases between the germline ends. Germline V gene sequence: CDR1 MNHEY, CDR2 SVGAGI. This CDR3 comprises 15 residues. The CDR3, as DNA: TGTGCCAGCAGACCGGGACCCTCGGAGGGCTATGGCTACACCTTC. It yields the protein CASRPGPSEGYGYTF.

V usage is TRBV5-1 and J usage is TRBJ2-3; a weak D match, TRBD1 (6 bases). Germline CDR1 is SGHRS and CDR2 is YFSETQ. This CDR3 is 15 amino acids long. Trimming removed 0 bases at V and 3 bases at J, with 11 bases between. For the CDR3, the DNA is TGCGCCAGCAGCTTGGACAGGGTGGGGACAGATACGCAGTATTTT. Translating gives CASSLDRVGTDTQYF.

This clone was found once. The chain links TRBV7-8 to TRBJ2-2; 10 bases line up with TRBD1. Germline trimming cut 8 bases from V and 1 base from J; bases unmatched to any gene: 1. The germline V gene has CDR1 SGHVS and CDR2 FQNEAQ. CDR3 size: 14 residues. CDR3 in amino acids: CASGQGVNTGELFF. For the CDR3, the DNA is TGTGCCAGCGGACAGGGGGTGAACACCGGGGAGCTGTTTTTT.

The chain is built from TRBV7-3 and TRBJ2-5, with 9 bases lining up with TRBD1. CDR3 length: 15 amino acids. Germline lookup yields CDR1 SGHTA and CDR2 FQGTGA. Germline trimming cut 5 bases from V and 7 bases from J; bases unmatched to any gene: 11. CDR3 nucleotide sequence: TGTGCCAGCAGCCCCGAGGGACAGGGAACGGCGACCCAGTACTTC. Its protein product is CASSPEGQGTATQYF.

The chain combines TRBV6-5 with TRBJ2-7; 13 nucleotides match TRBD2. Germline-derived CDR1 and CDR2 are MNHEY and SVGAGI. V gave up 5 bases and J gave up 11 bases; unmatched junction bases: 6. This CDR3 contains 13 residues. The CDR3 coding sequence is TGTGCCAGCAGTCGGACTAGCGGGGGCCCAGAGTACTTC. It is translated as CASSRTSGGPEYF.

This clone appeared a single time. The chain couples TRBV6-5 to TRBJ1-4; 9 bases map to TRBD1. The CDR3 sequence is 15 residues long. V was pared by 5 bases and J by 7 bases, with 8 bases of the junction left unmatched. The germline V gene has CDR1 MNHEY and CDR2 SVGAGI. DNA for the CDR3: TGTGCCAGCAGTCGAACCGGGACAGGGATTGAAAAACTGTTTTTT. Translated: CASSRTGTGIEKLFF.

CDR3 sequence (DNA): TGTGCCAGCAGCGTAGGGGCAGAACCCCGGAACACCATATATTTT. It yields the protein CASSVGAEPRNTIYF. The chain has TRBV9 and TRBJ1-3; unclear D gene. CDR1 and CDR2 from the germline V gene are SGDLS and YYNGEE. The CDR3 has 15 amino acids. V was shortened by 0 bases and J by 7 bases, with 14 bases between the two germline ends.

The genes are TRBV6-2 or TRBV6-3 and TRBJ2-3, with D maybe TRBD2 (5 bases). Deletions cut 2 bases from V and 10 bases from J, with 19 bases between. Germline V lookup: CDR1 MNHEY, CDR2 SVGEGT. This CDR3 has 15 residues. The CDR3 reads CASSYGVTRMESQYF. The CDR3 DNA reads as TGTGCCAGCAGTTACGGGGTCACTAGAATGGAATCGCAGTATTTT.

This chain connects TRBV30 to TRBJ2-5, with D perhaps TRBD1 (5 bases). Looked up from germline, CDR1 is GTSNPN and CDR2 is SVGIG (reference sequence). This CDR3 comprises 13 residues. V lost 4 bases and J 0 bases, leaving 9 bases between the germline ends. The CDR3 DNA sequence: TGTGCCTGGAAAGGGGCGTACCAAGAGACCCAGTACTTC. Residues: CAWKGAYQETQYF.

CDR3 DNA: TGTGCCAGCAGCTATAGCCCAGACACTGAAGCTTTCTTT. Encoded protein: CASSYSPDTEAFF. This chain connects TRBV11-3 to TRBJ1-1; D is undetermined. This CDR3 contains 13 residues. From germline, CDR1 is SGHNT and CDR2 YENEEA. Deletions cut 4 bases from V and 3 bases from J, with 9 bases between.

Written as DNA, the CDR3 is TGTGCCACCAGTGATCGCAGGGCAAAAGGCGCCGGGGAGCTGTTTTTT. Translation gives CATSDRRAKGAGELFF. The chain combines TRBV24-1 with TRBJ2-2; D may be TRBD1 (5 bases). Trimming removed 3 bases from V and 6 bases from J, with 16 bases in between. CDR3 length equals 16 residues. Germline V gene sequence: CDR1 KGHDR, CDR2 SFDVKD.

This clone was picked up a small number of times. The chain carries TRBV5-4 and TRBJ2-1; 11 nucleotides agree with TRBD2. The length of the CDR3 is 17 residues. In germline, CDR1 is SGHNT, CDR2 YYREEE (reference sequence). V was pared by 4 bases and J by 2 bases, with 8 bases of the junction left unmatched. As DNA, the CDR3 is TGTGCCAGCAGCGAAACTAGCGGGGGTTCGCCCTACAATGAGCAGTTCTTC. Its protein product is CASSETSGGSPYNEQFF.

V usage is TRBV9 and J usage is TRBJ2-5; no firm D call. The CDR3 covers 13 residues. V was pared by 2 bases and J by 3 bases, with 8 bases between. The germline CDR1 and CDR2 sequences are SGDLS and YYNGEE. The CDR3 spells CASSVGPEETQYF. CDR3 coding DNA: TGTGCCAGCAGCGTCGGTCCCGAAGAGACCCAGTACTTC.